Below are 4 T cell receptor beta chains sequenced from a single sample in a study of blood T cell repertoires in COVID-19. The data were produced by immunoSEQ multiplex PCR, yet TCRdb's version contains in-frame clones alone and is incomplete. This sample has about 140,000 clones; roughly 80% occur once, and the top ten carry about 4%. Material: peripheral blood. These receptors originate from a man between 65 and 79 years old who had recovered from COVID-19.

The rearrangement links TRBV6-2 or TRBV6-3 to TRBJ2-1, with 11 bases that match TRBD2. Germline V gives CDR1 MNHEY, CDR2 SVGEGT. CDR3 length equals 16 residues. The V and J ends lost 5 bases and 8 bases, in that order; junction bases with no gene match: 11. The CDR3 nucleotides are TGTGCCAGCAGTGCCTCACTAGCGGGAGTTTCCGATGAGCAGTTCTTC. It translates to CASSASLAGVSDEQFF.

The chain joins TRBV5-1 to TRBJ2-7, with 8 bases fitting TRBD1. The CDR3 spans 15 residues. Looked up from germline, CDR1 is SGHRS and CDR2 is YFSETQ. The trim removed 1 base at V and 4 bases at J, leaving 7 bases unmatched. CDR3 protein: CASSLKGQAEYEQYF. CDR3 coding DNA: TGCGCCAGCAGCTTGAAGGGACAGGCGGAGTACGAGCAGTACTTC.

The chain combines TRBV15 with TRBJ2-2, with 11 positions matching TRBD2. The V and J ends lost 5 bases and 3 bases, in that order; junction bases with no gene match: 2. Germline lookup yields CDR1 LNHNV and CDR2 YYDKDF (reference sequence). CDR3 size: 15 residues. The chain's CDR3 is CATSETSGDTGELFF. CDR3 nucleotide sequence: TGTGCCACCAGCGAGACTAGCGGGGACACCGGGGAGCTGTTTTTT.

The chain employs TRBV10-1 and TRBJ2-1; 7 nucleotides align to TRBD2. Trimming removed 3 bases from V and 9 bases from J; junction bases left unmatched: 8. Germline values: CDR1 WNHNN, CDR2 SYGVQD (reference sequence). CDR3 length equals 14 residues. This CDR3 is CASSETSATGEQFF. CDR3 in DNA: TGCGCCAGCAGTGAAACTAGCGCCACGGGTGAGCAGTTCTTC.